Sequencing of this T cell receptor (beta chain) was carried out in a study of beta chain features in type 1 diabetes. The authors sorted CD4+ naive, central memory, regulatory and stem cell-like memory cells via CD45RO/CCR7/CD25/CD127/CD95/CD27. Purity exceeded 98% in all sorted populations. Expressed TCRB transcripts got sequenced, as all isolated RNA was reverse transcribed. The protocol was immunoSEQ multiplex PCR, while the TCRdb copy is restricted to in-frame clones and leaves out a portion. The data hold hundreds of thousands of clones, with around 15% observed a single time. In its sample, this clone was seen a few times. Looked up from germline, CDR1 is SGHRS and CDR2 is YFSETQ. The CDR3 has 14 amino acids. The V segment lost 7 bases and the J segment 1 base; nucleotides outside the gene matches: 2.

The sequencing sample was made of central memory CD4+ T cells from blood. The chain uses TRBV5-1 and TRBJ2-2; TRBD1 matches at 9 bases. This clonotype originated in a man aged 30 to 39 in good health. CDR3 nucleotide sequence: TGCGCCAGCTCGGACAGGGGGAACACCGGGGAGCTGTTTTTT. Protein: CASSDRGNTGELFF.